Presented here are 8 T cell receptor beta chains from one specimen sequenced in a study of blood T cell repertoires in COVID-19. The repertoire was sequenced with immunoSEQ multiplex PCR; TCRdb's copy has only in-frame clones and lacks some. The table has fewer than 350,000 clones, approximately 91% seen once. Sequencing input: PBMCs or T cells enriched from blood (not recorded which). The receptors derive from a woman in her 30s who had been exposed to COVID-19.

The chain carries TRBV4-1 and TRBJ2-5, with a weak D call TRBD2 (6 bases). The ends were cut back, 1 base at V and 2 bases at J, with 14 bases in the middle. The CDR3 is 16 residues long. Germline loops: CDR1 MGHRA, CDR2 YSYEKL. The CDR3 region has the DNA TGCGCCAGCAGCCAAGGGACTAACGTAGTTCAAGAGACCCAGTACTTC. As protein: CASSQGTNVVQETQYF.

This sequence joins TRBV2 and TRBJ2-7; D is possibly TRBD1 (6 bases). The CDR3 extends over 16 amino acids. Germline V lookup: CDR1 SNHLY, CDR2 FYNNEI. V shed 4 bases and J shed 0 bases, with 16 bases lying between them. CDR3 bases: TGTGCCAGCAGTGGGGGGCGCCGGGATCTCTCCTACGAGCAGTACTTC. Its protein is CASSGGRRDLSYEQYF.

This sequence joins TRBV27 and TRBJ2-5; the D is unclear. V lost 5 bases, J lost 7 bases, and 20 bases lay in between. The CDR3 runs to 15 residues. Germline V gene sequence: CDR1 MNHEY, CDR2 SMNVEV (reference sequence). The CDR3 reads CASSILTPSSGTQYF. The CDR3 DNA follows: TGTGCCAGCAGTATCTTGACGCCTTCCTCAGGGACCCAGTACTTC.

The chain combines TRBV5-1 with TRBJ1-4; no firm D call. The CDR3 loop spans 14 amino acids. V was trimmed by 4 bases and J by 4 bases, leaving 11 bases between them. Germline V gene sequence: CDR1 SGHRS, CDR2 YFSETQ. The CDR3 DNA sequence: TGCGCCAGCAGCCACGGACGGGATAATGAAAAACTGTTTTTT. Its protein is CASSHGRDNEKLFF.

This rearrangement joins TRBV4-1 to TRBJ1-3; D is ambiguous. CDR1 and CDR2 (germline): MGHRA, YSYEKL. This CDR3 is built from 17 residues. Deletions cut 0 bases from V and 4 bases from J, with 16 bases between. The CDR3 region is CASSQDTIGVGGNTIYF. The CDR3 DNA reads TGCGCCAGCAGCCAAGATACGATCGGGGTCGGGGGAAACACCATATATTTT.

There are many counts of this clone. Other DNA sequences of this sample code for an identical CDR3. The V call is TRBV7-6, the J call TRBJ2-7; D is uncertain. Trimming stripped 0 bases from V and 1 base from J, with 4 bases between. The CDR3 runs 13 residues. The germline CDR1 and CDR2 sequences are SGHVS and FNYEAQ. CDR3 loop: CASSLAASYEQYF. CDR3 in DNA: TGTGCCAGCAGCTTAGCAGCTTCCTACGAGCAGTACTTC.

Only a few counts were recorded for this clone. This rearrangement joins TRBV28 to TRBJ1-5; D perhaps matches TRBD1 (5 bases). This CDR3 comprises 13 residues. V was pared by 2 bases and J by 13 bases, with 15 bases between. Germline V CDR1 and CDR2: MDHEN, SYDVKM. CDR3 DNA: TGTGCCAGCAGTTTACTAAAAGGGGCCCCGCAGCATTTT. Protein sequence: CASSLLKGAPQHF.

The chain links TRBV5-8 to TRBJ2-7; 9 bases are shared with TRBD1. V gave up 4 bases and J gave up 1 base; unmatched junction bases: 6. Germline loops: CDR1 SGHTS, CDR2 YDEGEE. The CDR3 extends over 15 amino acids. The CDR3 loop is CASSPRTGESYEQYF. In nucleotides, the CDR3 is TGTGCCAGCAGCCCAAGGACAGGGGAATCCTACGAGCAGTACTTC.